One sample yielded the 16 T cell receptor beta chains listed below, sequenced in a study of read filtering for tumor transcriptome and immune sequencing. This library used roughly 430 ng RNA and molecular barcoded adaptors spanning alpha/delta and beta/gamma chains. TCRdb analysed the reads with MiXCR anew, one entry per CDR3 protein. Among approximately 23,000 distinct CDR3 sequences listed, roughly 19% were seen once. The sample comprised a population of CD138-negative cells sorted from bone marrow. Source of these receptors: a donor aged 40 or older with multiple myeloma.

This clonotype was observed at least ten times. CDR3 region: CASSLRGEYQETQYF. In DNA, the CDR3 is TGTGCCAGCAGTTTACGAGGAGAGTACCAAGAGACCCAGTACTTC. The rearrangement joins TRBV28 to TRBJ2-5; D gene ambiguous. The CDR3 covers 15 residues. The germline gives CDR1 MDHEN, CDR2 SYDVKM. V was shortened by 2 bases and J by 0 bases, with 10 bases between the two germline ends.

Of note for this clonotype: At one end, the junction sequence differs from germline, possibly due to a read error. The V call is TRBV11-3, the J call TRBJ2-1; D is unclear. The CDR3 length is 16 residues. Germline assignment: CDR1 SGHNT and CDR2 YENEEA. In nucleotides, the CDR3 is TGTGCCAGCAGCACTGCTGCCCTTGGGTCCTACAACGAGCAGCTCTTC. It yields the protein CASSTAALGSYNEQLF.

In its sample, this clonotype was seen a few times. V usage is TRBV28 and J usage is TRBJ1-1; TRBD1 matches 10 bases. V lost 4 bases and J lost 6; bases outside the gene matches: 8. The CDR3 runs to 15 residues. Germline loops: CDR1 MDHEN, CDR2 SYDVKM. The CDR3 DNA reads as TGTGCCAGCAGTTCACTGGGACAGGGGATCGCTGAAGCTTTCTTT. Protein: CASSSLGQGIAEAFF. Full variable domain (outside the CDR3, taken from reference TRBV28 and TRBJ1-1): DVKVTQSSRYLVKRTGEKVFLECVQDMDHENMFWYRQDPGLGLRLIYFSYDVKMKEKGDIPEGYSVSREKKERFSLILESASTNQTSMYLCASSSLGQGIAEAFFGQGTRLTVV.

About this clonotype: Since the CDR3 does not end with the conserved phenylalanine or tryptophan, this likely comes from a read error. The rearrangement joins TRBV4-1 to TRBJ2-7, with TRBD2 matching over 8 bases. The CDR3 loop spans 15 amino acids. CDR1 is MGHRA and CDR2 is YSYEKL in the germline V gene. Unmatched junction bases numbered 9, after V lost 1 base and J lost 7 bases. DNA of the CDR3: TGCGCCAGCAGCCAAGTTCGAGCGGGAGTTCAGGAGCAGTACTCC. It encodes CASSQVRAGVQEQYS.

This clonotype was counted many times. This chain's CDR3 is CASSTRRLAGANEQYF. CDR3 sequence (DNA): TGTGCCAGCAGTACGCGGCGGCTAGCGGGAGCGAACGAGCAGTACTTC. J is TRBJ2-7 and V is TRBV27; 10 nucleotides agree with TRBD2. This CDR3 contains 16 residues. V shed 5 bases, J shed 5 bases, and the junction held 12 bases outside the gene matches. Germline V CDR1 and CDR2: MNHEY, SMNVEV (reference sequence).

This clonotype has just a few counts. This sequence joins TRBV30 and TRBJ1-2; D not certain. Germline values: CDR1 GTSNPN, CDR2 SVGIG (reference sequence). V was shortened by 3 bases and J by 0 bases, with 8 bases between the two germline ends. This CDR3 spans 13 amino acids. CDR3 DNA sequence: TGTGCCTGGAGCCGCGGGGCTAACTATGGCTACACCTTC. Protein product: CAWSRGANYGYTF.

This clonotype was seen many times. The chain joins TRBV7-9 to TRBJ1-1; no definite D call. The CDR3 has 14 residues. The V gene lost 1 base and the J gene lost 1 base, with 7 bases spanning the gap. The germline V gene has CDR1 SEHNR and CDR2 FQNEAQ (reference sequence). As DNA, the CDR3 is TGTGCCAGCAGCTTAGTCGCGGCGAACACTGAAGCTTTCTTT. It codes for CASSLVAANTEAFF.

This rearrangement joins TRBV20-1 to TRBJ2-5; 8 positions match TRBD2. CDR1 is DFQATT and CDR2 is SNEGSKA in the germline V gene (reference sequence). The V and J ends lost 1 base and 1 base, in that order; junction bases with no gene match: 14. This CDR3 contains 18 residues. The CDR3 sequence: CSARVSGIGILCQETQYF. The CDR3 DNA reads TGCAGTGCTAGAGTTAGCGGGATTGGCATCCTGTGCCAAGAGACCCAGTACTTC.

This clonotype has a count of ten or more. The rearrangement links TRBV11-2 to TRBJ2-1, with D unclear. With 5 bases removed from V and 0 bases from J, the gap between germline ends came to 5 bases. Germline CDR1 SGHAT, CDR2 FQNNGV. CDR3 length: 13 residues. The CDR3 region has the DNA TGTGCCAGCAGCAGGAGCTCCTACAATGAGCAGTTCTTC. Its translation: CASSRSSYNEQFF.

This clonotype was counted ten times or more. This chain joins TRBV29-1 and TRBJ2-7; perhaps TRBD1 as D (5 bases). The V end lost 7 bases, the J end lost 2 bases, and 18 bases lay between the germline ends. The CDR3 runs 14 residues. Germline V lookup: CDR1 SQVTM, CDR2 ANQGSEA. The CDR3 DNA is TGCAGCGCCGCATTTGGGGCCCCGACCTACGAGCAGTACTTC. Encoded protein: CSAAFGAPTYEQYF.

This clonotype was observed at least ten times. One junction end disagrees with the germline gene, perhaps due to a read error. The chain couples TRBV19 to TRBJ2-2, with TRBD2 identical over 11 bases. Germline-derived CDR1 and CDR2 are LNHDA and SQIVND (reference sequence). The CDR3 sequence is 14 residues long. Written as DNA, the CDR3 is TGTGCCAGTAGGATAGGACTAGCGGGTGGGGAGCTGTTTTTT. This codes for CASRIGLAGGELFF.

This clonotype ranks as medium-sized. The chain uses TRBV11-2 and TRBJ2-1; 11 positions agree with TRBD2. The V gene end was trimmed by 4 bases and the J gene end by 4 bases; junction bases not matched to a gene: 6. This CDR3 has 16 residues. The V gene's germline CDR1 is SGHAT and CDR2 FQNNGV. CDR3: CASSSTTSGAYNEQFF. Here the CDR3 DNA reads TGTGCCAGCAGCTCCACGACTAGCGGGGCTTACAATGAGCAGTTCTTC. The whole variable domain, remainder taken from reference TRBV11-2 and TRBJ2-1, is EAGVAQSPRYKIIEKRQSVAFWCNPISGHATLYWYQQILGQGPKLLIQFQNNGVVDDSQLPKDRFSAERLKGVDSTLKIQPAKLEDSAVYLCASSSTTSGAYNEQFFGPGTRLTVL.

This clonotype was found many times. This chain uses TRBV11-2 with TRBJ2-7, with D maybe TRBD1 (6 bases). This CDR3 has 16 amino acids. V lost 3 bases, J lost 2 bases, and 17 bases lay in between. Germline loops: CDR1 SGHAT, CDR2 FQNNGV. CDR3 sequence: CASSLFVTGKTYEQYF. CDR3 DNA sequence: TGTGCCAGCAGCTTGTTTGTTACAGGGAAAACCTACGAGCAGTACTTC.

Details on this clonotype: One base away lies a much larger clone, so this may be a sequencing read error. V gene TRBV2 combines with J gene TRBJ2-7, with D possibly being TRBD1 (5 bases). CDR1 is SNHLY and CDR2 is FYNNEI in the germline V gene. This CDR3 region has 14 residues. The CDR3 is CVSSGRVRGYEQYF. Written as DNA, the CDR3 is TGTGTCAGCAGTGGTAGGGTTAGGGGCTACGAGCAGTACTTC.

This clonotype was picked up a small number of times. The chain combines TRBV28 with TRBJ2-5; 10 nucleotides match TRBD2. The J segment lost 7 bases and the V segment lost 1 base, leaving 9 bases of the junction unmatched. CDR1 and CDR2 (germline): MDHEN, SYDVKM. The CDR3 has 16 residues. This chain's CDR3 is CASSLFPSGSGGTQYF. CDR3 DNA: TGTGCCAGCAGTTTATTTCCTAGCGGGAGTGGTGGGACCCAGTACTTC.

This clonotype was recorded many times. V is TRBV3-1 and J is TRBJ1-1; D may be TRBD1 (5 bases). Germline lookup yields CDR1 LGHDT and CDR2 YNNKEL (reference sequence). CDR3 length: 13 residues. The V end was cut by 3 bases, the J end by 5 bases, with 10 bases between. CDR3 bases: TGTGCCAGCAGCCATGACGAGGGGACTGAAGCTTTCTTT. Translated: CASSHDEGTEAFF.